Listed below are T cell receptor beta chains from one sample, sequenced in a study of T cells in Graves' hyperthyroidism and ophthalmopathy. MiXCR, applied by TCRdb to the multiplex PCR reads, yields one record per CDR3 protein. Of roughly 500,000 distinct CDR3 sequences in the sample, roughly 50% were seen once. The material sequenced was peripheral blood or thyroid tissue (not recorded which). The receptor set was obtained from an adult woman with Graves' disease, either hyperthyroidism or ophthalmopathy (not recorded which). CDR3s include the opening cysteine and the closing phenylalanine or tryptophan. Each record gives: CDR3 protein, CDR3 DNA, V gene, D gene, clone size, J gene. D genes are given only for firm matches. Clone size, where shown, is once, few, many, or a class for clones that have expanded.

CASSANNSPLHF,TGTGCCAGCAGTGCGAATAATTCACCCCTCCACTTT,TRBV2,NA,few,TRBJ1-6
CASSLRLAGTYEQYF,TGTGCCAGCAGCTTAAGACTAGCGGGGACCTACGAGCAGTACTTC,TRBV7-2,TRBD2,many,TRBJ2-7
CTSSDTQTLEQYF,TGTACCAGCAGTGACACCCAGACCCTCGAGCAGTACTTC,TRBV25-1,NA,NA,TRBJ2-7
CATSRARGTEAFF,TGTGCCACCAGCAGAGCCCGGGGGACTGAAGCTTTCTTT,TRBV15,NA,NA,TRBJ1-1
CASSPTSGRGHYEQYF,TGTGCCAGCAGCCCTACTAGCGGGAGGGGGCACTACGAGCAGTACTTC,TRBV7-2,TRBD2,NA,TRBJ2-7
CSARADGNSGANVLTF,TGCAGTGCTAGAGCAGACGGTAACTCTGGGGCCAACGTCCTGACTTTC,TRBV20-1,NA,many,TRBJ2-6
CACSARGFQETQYF,NA,TRBV25-1,NA,NA,TRBJ2-5
CSARTDRGYTF,TGCAGTGCAAGGACAGACCGTGGCTACACCTTC,TRBV20-1,NA,NA,TRBJ1-2
CASSPGVQPQHF,TGTGCCAGCAGTCCGGGTGTTCAGCCCCAGCATTTT,TRBV2,NA,NA,TRBJ1-5
CSARDPLGMTPLHF,TGCAGTGCTAGAGACCCTCTGGGTATGACACCCCTCCACTTT,TRBV20-1,NA,NA,TRBJ1-6
CASRAGTRSSYEQYF,TGTGCCAGCAGGGCCGGGACTAGGAGCTCCTACGAGCAGTACTTC,TRBV11-2,TRBD2,many,TRBJ2-7
CAISDQGNEQYF,TGTGCCATCAGTGATCAGGGCAACGAGCAGTACTTC,TRBV10-3,NA,NA,TRBJ2-7
CASSPSWTYSLTQHF,TGTGCCAGCAGCCCCAGCTGGACCTATTCACTCACCCAGCATTTT,TRBV12-3/TRBV12-4,NA,many,TRBJ1-5
CATSRETANSPLHF,TGTGCCACCAGCAGAGAAACGGCGAATTCACCCCTCCACTTT,TRBV15,NA,many,TRBJ1-6
CASSPPVAGGPYEQYF,TGTGCCAGCAGTCCTCCAGTGGCGGGAGGTCCCTACGAGCAGTACTTC,TRBV28,TRBD2,few,TRBJ2-7
CASSVEWATEAFF,TGTGCCAGCAGCGTAGAATGGGCCACTGAAGCTTTCTTT,TRBV9,NA,once,TRBJ1-1
CAISDPDGIYEQYF,TGTGCCATCAGTGACCCAGATGGCATCTACGAGCAGTACTTC,TRBV10-3,NA,many,TRBJ2-7
CAISGDGNTIYF,TGTGCCATCAGTGGTGATGGAAACACCATATATTTT,TRBV10-3,NA,many,TRBJ1-3
CAISDSFSGYTF,TGTGCCATCAGTGACAGCTTTAGCGGCTACACCTTC,TRBV10-3,NA,few,TRBJ1-2
CASSLGATGANQPQHF,TGTGCCAGCAGCTTAGGTGCGACAGGGGCCAATCAGCCCCAGCATTTT,TRBV7-8,TRBD1,few,TRBJ1-5
CASSAGTGQSFYGYTF,TGTGCCAGCAGCGCAGGGACAGGTCAGAGTTTCTATGGCTACACCTTC,TRBV9,TRBD1,once,TRBJ1-2
CASGPSSVPYEQYF,TGTGCCAGCGGGCCCTCTAGCGTGCCCTACGAGCAGTACTTC,TRBV2,NA,NA,TRBJ2-7